The 11 T cell receptor beta chains given below trace back to one sample, sequenced in a study of T cell responses to AZD1222 COVID-19 vaccine. Repertoires were generated with immunoSEQ multiplex PCR, while TCRdb's copy carries only in-frame clones and drops some. The repertoire includes 100,000 to 150,000 clones, approximately 89% of them detected once, and about 4.1% sits in the top ten. The specimen was peripheral blood, collected on day 0 of AZD1222 vaccination. The source is an adult in good health.

This chain joins TRBV7-6 and TRBJ2-5, with TRBD1 identical over 7 bases. Trimming at V came to 5 bases and at J to 3 bases, leaving 6 bases not matched to a gene. The V gene's germline CDR1 is SGHVS and CDR2 FNYEAQ. The CDR3 is 14 amino acids. The CDR3: CASSQGQIKETQYF. Here the CDR3 DNA reads TGTGCCAGCAGCCAGGGACAGATTAAAGAGACCCAGTACTTC.

J is TRBJ2-3 and V is TRBV11-1, with 9 bases lining up with TRBD2. From germline, CDR1 is SGHAT and CDR2 FQDESV (reference sequence). This CDR3 contains 14 residues. The J segment lost 3 bases and the V segment lost 2 bases, leaving 0 bases of the junction unmatched. CDR3 nucleotide sequence: TGTGCCAGCAGCTTACTAGCGGGGACAGATACGCAGTATTTT. Its translation is CASSLLAGTDTQYF.

The chain combines TRBV2 with TRBJ1-1; TRBD1 matches at 9 bases. CDR1 and CDR2 (germline): SNHLY, FYNNEI. With 7 bases clipped from V and 10 bases from J, the junction kept 19 bases outside the gene matches. The CDR3 is 16 residues long. Here the CDR3 reads CASTPSAGQGRRRAFF. The CDR3 region has the DNA TGTGCCAGCACCCCATCTGCGGGACAGGGAAGGCGTAGAGCTTTCTTT.

The CDR3 nucleotides read TGTGCCAGTAGTAGAGGACTGTTGGAGACCCAGTACTTC. Protein: CASSRGLLETQYF. The rearrangement uses TRBV19 and TRBJ2-5; D possibly corresponds to TRBD2 (5 bases). Trimming left V 4 bases short and J 5 bases short, with 11 bases between. CDR1 is LNHDA, CDR2 SQIVND, per germline (reference sequence). This CDR3 is built from 13 residues. The full variable domain, with the rest looked up from reference TRBV19 and TRBJ2-5, is DGGITQSPKYLFRKEGQNVTLSCEQNLNHDAMYWYRQDPGQGLRLIYYSQIVNDFQKGDIAEGYSVSREKKESFPLTVTSAQKNPTAFYLCASSRGLLETQYFGPGTRLLVL.

The rearrangement links TRBV28 to TRBJ2-5; D gene uncertain. This CDR3 is built from 14 residues. Trimming shortened V by 3 bases and J by 4 bases, and 12 bases separated the two germline ends. CDR1 MDHEN and CDR2 SYDVKM come from the germline V gene. The CDR3 region has the DNA TGTGCCAGCAGTTTTTCAGGCACCCGAGAGACCCAGTACTTC. Amino acid sequence: CASSFSGTRETQYF.

The chain is built from TRBV29-1 and TRBJ1-3; 7 bases map to TRBD1. Trimming at V came to 5 bases and at J to 2 bases, leaving 0 bases not matched to a gene. The germline V gene has CDR1 SQVTM and CDR2 ANQGSEA. The CDR3 runs 12 residues. The CDR3 here is CSVQGAGNTIYF. The CDR3 nucleotides read TGCAGCGTTCAGGGGGCTGGAAACACCATATATTTT.

V gene TRBV28 combines with J gene TRBJ2-2, with a possible D match to TRBD2 (6 bases). The CDR3 has 14 residues. Germline lookup yields CDR1 MDHEN and CDR2 SYDVKM. The ends were cut back, 5 bases at V and 7 bases at J, with 14 bases in the middle. CDR3 region: CASSGLAKHGELFF. Here the CDR3 DNA reads TGTGCCAGCAGTGGGCTAGCGAAACACGGGGAGCTGTTTTTT.

This sequence joins TRBV19 and TRBJ1-6; 8 bases line up with TRBD1. From germline, CDR1 is LNHDA and CDR2 SQIVND (reference sequence). Trimming cost V 5 bases and J 7 bases; bases outside gene matches: 7. There are 15 residues in the CDR3. CDR3 in amino acids: CASSRGGTGNSPLHF. The CDR3 DNA reads TGTGCCAGTAGTCGCGGCGGGACAGGCAATTCACCCCTCCACTTT.

The V call is TRBV7-2, the J call TRBJ2-7; no reliable D call. Trimming took off 4 bases at V and 0 bases at J, with 7 bases between the two ends. CDR1 is SGHTA, CDR2 FQGNSA, per germline. This CDR3 region has 13 residues. CDR3 sequence: CASSYFSSYEQYF. The CDR3 DNA follows: TGTGCCAGCAGCTACTTCAGCTCCTACGAGCAGTACTTC.

The chain has TRBV6-1 and TRBJ1-4, with unresolved D. Germline loops: CDR1 MNHNS, CDR2 SASEGT. CDR3 length equals 16 residues. V was trimmed by 3 bases and J by 3 bases, leaving 14 bases between them. As DNA, the CDR3 is TGTGCCAGCAGTGACGCTGGCGAGTTTTCTAATGAAAAACTGTTTTTT. It is translated as CASSDAGEFSNEKLFF.

The chain joins TRBV2 to TRBJ2-1, with 10 bases fitting TRBD2. The CDR3 is 16 residues long. J was trimmed by 9 bases and V by 6 bases; bases with no gene match: 14. CDR1 and CDR2 (germline): SNHLY, FYNNEI. Here the CDR3 DNA reads TGTGCCAGCAGGGAGGGACTAGCGAGGAGGGACGGTGAGCAGTTCTTC. Translating it yields CASREGLARRDGEQFF.